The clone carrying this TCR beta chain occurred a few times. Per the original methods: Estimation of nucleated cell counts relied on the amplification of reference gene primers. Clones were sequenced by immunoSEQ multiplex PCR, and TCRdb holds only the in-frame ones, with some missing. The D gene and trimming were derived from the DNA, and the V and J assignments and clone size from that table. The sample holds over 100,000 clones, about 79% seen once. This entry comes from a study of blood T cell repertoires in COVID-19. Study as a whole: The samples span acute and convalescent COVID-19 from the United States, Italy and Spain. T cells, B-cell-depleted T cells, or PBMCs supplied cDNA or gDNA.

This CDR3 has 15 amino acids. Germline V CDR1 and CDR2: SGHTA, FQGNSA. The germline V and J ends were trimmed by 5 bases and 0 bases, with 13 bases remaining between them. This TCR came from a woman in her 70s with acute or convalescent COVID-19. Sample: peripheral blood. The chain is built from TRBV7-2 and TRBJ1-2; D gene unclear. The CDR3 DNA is TGTGCCAGCAGCCTCCGGGAAAGAGCTAACTATGGCTACACCTTC. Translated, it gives CASSLRERANYGYTF.